Following are 27 T cell receptor beta chains from one sample sequenced in a study of T cell repertoires in aging, cancer and after chemotherapy. TRB rearrangements spanning V, D and J were amplified using mixed TRB-A/B primers. From the multiplex PCR reads, TCRdb called clonotypes with MiXCR, one entry per CDR3 protein. Here the sample spans some 19,000 distinct CDR3 sequences, roughly 37% being singletons. The template was genomic DNA from peripheral blood, not RNA. Source material: blood. Source of these receptors: a human donor with a solid tumor.

The rearrangement uses TRBV7-2 and TRBJ2-1; D gene unclear. This CDR3 spans 15 amino acids. V shed 5 bases and J shed 3 bases, with 14 bases lying between them. CDR1 and CDR2 from the germline V gene are SGHTA and FQGNSA. The CDR3 spells CASSLGPPLYNEQFF. As DNA, the CDR3 is TGTGCCAGCAGCCTCGGACCCCCCCTCTACAATGAGCAGTTCTTC.

V and J are TRBV6-5 and TRBJ2-6, with 7 bases fitting TRBD1. This CDR3 has 18 amino acids. V lost 8 bases and J lost 1; bases outside the gene matches: 14. CDR1 MNHEY and CDR2 SVGAGI come from the germline V gene. The CDR3 coding sequence is TGTGCCAGCTCCCCTGGCACAGGGGTTTCTTCTGGGGCCAACGTCCTGACTTTC. Its protein is CASSPGTGVSSGANVLTF.

V gene TRBV5-1 combines with J gene TRBJ2-7; tentative D call: TRBD2 (5 bases). Germline loops: CDR1 SGHRS, CDR2 YFSETQ. The CDR3 runs to 15 residues. V lost 0 bases to trimming and J lost 0 bases, with 10 bases between them. CDR3 loop: CASSLGTGSSYEQYF. CDR3 coding DNA: TGCGCCAGCAGCTTGGGGACGGGGAGCTCCTACGAGCAGTACTTC.

CDR3 in DNA: TGTGCCAGCAAGACAGGGAAGGGACCCTACGAGCAGTACTTC. Protein sequence: CASKTGKGPYEQYF. The chain employs TRBV6-1 and TRBJ2-7; 7 nucleotides agree with TRBD1. V dropped 7 bases and J dropped 2; count of bases not matched to a gene: 8. The CDR3 is 14 residues long. The germline gives CDR1 MNHNS, CDR2 SASEGT.

The chain combines TRBV19 with TRBJ2-7; 9 bases fit TRBD1. V lost 6 bases and J lost 1; bases outside the gene matches: 7. The germline gives CDR1 LNHDA, CDR2 SQIVND (reference sequence). The CDR3 consists of 15 residues. CDR3 bases: TGTGCCAGTAGATCAAAGGACAGGGGATCCTACGAGCAGTACTTC. This translates into CASRSKDRGSYEQYF.

This clonotype is a singleton in its sample. This chain joins TRBV6-1 and TRBJ1-1; D not certain. V was pared by 0 bases and J by 0 bases, with 8 bases between. Per the germline V gene, CDR1 is MNHNS and CDR2 is SASEGT. This CDR3 region has 15 residues. The CDR3 region has the DNA TGTGCCAGCAGTGAAGCTTGGTCCATGAACACTGAAGCTTTCTTT. Its protein product is CASSEAWSMNTEAFF.

This clonotype is termed medium-sized. The rearrangement links TRBV6-1 to TRBJ1-6; tentative D call: TRBD1 (5 bases). Trimming removed 10 bases at V and 7 bases at J, with 20 bases between. The CDR3 sequence is 15 residues long. The germline gives CDR1 MNHNS, CDR2 SASEGT. CDR3 region: CATSVGLEGNSPLHF. The CDR3, as DNA: TGTGCCACCTCGGTCGGACTTGAGGGGAATTCACCCCTCCACTTT.

This rearrangement joins TRBV5-4 to TRBJ2-3; no clear D gene. There are 14 residues in the CDR3. Trimming shortened V by 4 bases and J by 4 bases, and 13 bases separated the two germline ends. The germline gives CDR1 SGHNT, CDR2 YYREEE (reference sequence). CDR3 sequence reads: CASSKDLPADTQYF. The CDR3 DNA is TGTGCCAGCAGCAAGGACCTCCCGGCAGATACGCAGTATTTT.

This clonotype was picked up a small number of times. This rearrangement joins TRBV10-3 to TRBJ1-4; the match to TRBD1 covers 8 bases. CDR3 length: 16 amino acids. The germline V gene encodes CDR1 ENHRY and CDR2 SYGVKD. V shed 2 bases, J shed 6 bases, and the junction held 8 bases outside the gene matches. The CDR3 coding sequence is TGTGCCATCAGTGAGACTGGACAGGGTCAATATGAAAAACTGTTTTTT. Amino acid sequence: CAISETGQGQYEKLFF.

This sequence joins TRBV30 and TRBJ1-4, with D possibly matching TRBD1 (5 bases). In germline, CDR1 is GTSNPN, CDR2 SVGIG (reference sequence). V was cut by 1 base and J by 3 bases, with 15 bases left in between. This CDR3 region has 16 residues. CDR3 amino acids: CAWSGGQRASNEKLFF. The CDR3 DNA sequence: TGTGCCTGGAGTGGGGGCCAGAGGGCGTCTAATGAAAAACTGTTTTTT.

The chain combines TRBV15 with TRBJ2-1; TRBD1 is a possible D gene (5 bases). Trimming took off 8 bases at V and 0 bases at J, with 14 bases between the two ends. CDR3 length equals 15 residues. Germline-derived CDR1 and CDR2 are LNHNV and YYDKDF (reference sequence). The CDR3 reads CATGPRVSSYNEQFF. Here the CDR3 DNA reads TGTGCCACCGGCCCCAGGGTGAGCTCCTACAATGAGCAGTTCTTC.

V and J are TRBV28 and TRBJ1-4, with D maybe TRBD1 (6 bases). The germline CDR1 and CDR2 sequences are MDHEN and SYDVKM. Trimming took off 3 bases at V and 1 base at J, with 12 bases between the two ends. The CDR3 is 16 residues long. As DNA, the CDR3 is TGTGCCAGCAGTTTCCGGCAGGGGATAACTAATGAAAAACTGTTTTTT. Amino acids: CASSFRQGITNEKLFF.

This clonotype was observed a few times. This chain links TRBV19 with TRBJ2-1; the match to TRBD2 covers 9 bases. Germline V gives CDR1 LNHDA, CDR2 SQIVND (reference sequence). J was trimmed by 0 bases and V by 3 bases; bases with no gene match: 12. The CDR3 is made up of 19 amino acids. The CDR3 DNA follows: TGTGCCAGTAGTATTCGTACTAGCGGGTTACAAAGCTCCTACAATGAGCAGTTCTTC. Protein sequence: CASSIRTSGLQSSYNEQFF.

The CDR3 sequence is CASHEGAGPQETQYF. The CDR3 DNA sequence: TGCGCCAGTCATGAGGGGGCCGGTCCCCAAGAGACCCAGTACTTC. The V gene is TRBV5-1, the J gene TRBJ2-5; 7 bases match TRBD1. Germline V gene data show CDR1 as SGHRS and CDR2 as YFSETQ. CDR3 length equals 15 residues. The V segment lost 8 bases and the J segment 1 base; nucleotides outside the gene matches: 11.

The rearrangement links TRBV6-1 to TRBJ1-5; the match to TRBD1 covers 7 bases. CDR1 and CDR2 from the germline V gene are MNHNS and SASEGT. V was clipped by 6 bases and J by 7 bases; unmatched bases: 15. The CDR3 extends over 16 amino acids. In DNA, the CDR3 is TGTGCCAGCAGATCCTCCGCCGGGACAGTAGTACAGCCCCAGCATTTT. Its protein product is CASRSSAGTVVQPQHF.

This clonotype was seen a few times. CDR3 sequence: CASSLGGTSSYEQYF. The CDR3 coding sequence is TGTGCCAGCAGCTTAGGTGGGACTAGCAGTTACGAGCAGTACTTC. This chain uses TRBV11-2 with TRBJ2-7; 9 nucleotides align to TRBD2. The junction had 5 bases not matched to a gene; V was cut back by 1 base and J by 4 bases. CDR3 length: 15 amino acids. CDR1 is SGHAT, CDR2 FQNNGV, per germline.

The rearrangement uses TRBV6-5 and TRBJ1-3; tentatively, D is TRBD1 (6 bases). The CDR3 runs to 15 residues. Germline CDR1 reads MNHEY; CDR2 reads SVGAGI. V shed 6 bases and J shed 3 bases, with 15 bases lying between them. The CDR3 loop reads CASRQVGGIGNTIYF. As DNA, the CDR3 is TGTGCCAGCAGGCAGGTGGGGGGCATTGGAAACACCATATATTTT.

The rearrangement links TRBV6-1 to TRBJ2-3; D possibly matches TRBD1 or TRBD2 (6 bases each). This CDR3 is 14 amino acids long. Trimming cost V 4 bases and J 0 bases, with 8 bases left between them. Germline-derived CDR1 and CDR2 are MNHNS and SASEGT. This CDR3 is CASSVGGSTDTQYF. The CDR3 DNA reads as TGTGCCAGCAGTGTAGGGGGGAGCACAGATACGCAGTATTTT.

The J gene is TRBJ2-7, the V gene TRBV5-6; a possible D gene is TRBD1 (6 bases). CDR1 is SGHDT and CDR2 is YYEEEE in the germline V gene. The V end lost 4 bases, the J end lost 0 bases, and 17 bases lay between the germline ends. The CDR3 is 16 amino acids. The CDR3 is CASSHNTGTPSYEQYF. CDR3 DNA sequence: TGTGCCAGCAGCCACAATACCGGGACACCCTCCTACGAGCAGTACTTC. Supplemented by reference TRBV5-6 and TRBJ2-7, the full variable domain reads DAGVTQSPTHLIKTRGQQVTLRCSPKSGHDTVSWYQQALGQGPQFIFQYYEEEERQRGNFPDRFSGHQFPNYSSELNVNALLLGDSALYLCASSHNTGTPSYEQYFGPGTRLTVT.

In this sample, this clonotype turned up a few times. The chain links TRBV5-4 to TRBJ1-4; 8 bases are a match to TRBD1. This CDR3 spans 17 amino acids. V was clipped by 5 bases and J by 8 bases; unmatched bases: 17. Germline CDR1 is SGHNT and CDR2 is YYREEE (reference sequence). The CDR3 here is CASSQKKIGTGIEKLFF. Written as DNA, the CDR3 is TGTGCCAGCAGTCAAAAAAAGATTGGGACAGGCATAGAAAAACTGTTTTTT.

The rearrangement uses TRBV6-1 and TRBJ1-3, with a possible D match to TRBD1 (5 bases). V shed 6 bases and J shed 0 bases, with 9 bases lying between them. Germline-derived CDR1 and CDR2 are MNHNS and SASEGT. The CDR3 runs to 14 residues. Here the CDR3 reads CASRERGSGNTIYF. The CDR3 DNA follows: TGTGCCAGCAGGGAGAGGGGCTCTGGAAACACCATATATTTT.

V gene TRBV6-5 combines with J gene TRBJ1-4; D possibly corresponds to TRBD1 (5 bases). V shed 4 bases and J shed 4 bases, with 10 bases lying between them. Germline CDR1 is MNHEY and CDR2 is SVGAGI. This CDR3 has 14 amino acids. This chain's CDR3 is CASSLGGGNEKLFF. The CDR3, as DNA: TGTGCCAGCAGTTTGGGGGGTGGTAATGAAAAACTGTTTTTT.

The rearrangement links TRBV30 to TRBJ2-1, with a tentative D call TRBD1 (6 bases). The CDR3 has 13 amino acids. Trimming took off 3 bases at V and 3 bases at J, with 9 bases between the two ends. In germline, CDR1 is GTSNPN, CDR2 SVGIG (reference sequence). CDR3 bases: TGTGCCTGGAGGATAGGGGGCTACAATGAGCAGTTCTTC. It encodes CAWRIGGYNEQFF. Variable domain in full (rest from reference TRBV30 and TRBJ2-1): SQTIHQWPATLVQPVGSPLSLECTVEGTSNPNLYWYRQAAGRGLQLLFYSVGIGQISSEVPQNLSASRPQDRQFILSSKKLLLSDSGFYLCAWRIGGYNEQFFGPGTRLTVL.

This chain uses TRBV5-6 with TRBJ2-7; the D is unclear. With 0 bases removed from V and 6 bases from J, the gap between germline ends came to 4 bases. CDR1 is SGHDT, CDR2 YYEEEE, per germline. The CDR3 is 11 residues long. The chain's CDR3 is CASSLEVEQYF. The CDR3 nucleotides are TGTGCCAGCAGCTTGGAAGTCGAGCAGTACTTC.

The chain combines TRBV20-1 with TRBJ2-3, with TRBD1 matching over 8 bases. Losses at the gene ends were 6 bases for V and 5 bases for J; bases not matched to a gene: 10. Germline values: CDR1 DFQATT, CDR2 SNEGSKA (reference sequence). The CDR3 spans 14 residues. The CDR3 nucleotides are TGCAGTGCGGAGGACAGGGCCGCAGGAGATACGCAGTATTTT. Translated, it gives CSAEDRAAGDTQYF.

This clonotype appeared once. The gene calls are TRBV6-6 and TRBJ1-1; D is uncertain. Deletions cut 7 bases from V and 1 base from J, with 7 bases between. The CDR3 length is 12 residues. Germline V gives CDR1 MNHNY, CDR2 SVGAGI (reference sequence). The CDR3 DNA is TGTGCCAGCACCATACGGAACACTGAAGCTTTCTTT. Translation: CASTIRNTEAFF.

In the case of this clonotype: A much larger clonotype is one base distant, so this may be a read error. This rearrangement joins TRBV18 to TRBJ2-5; 8 bases line up with TRBD2. The trim removed 2 bases at V and 5 bases at J, leaving 4 bases unmatched. The CDR3 totals 14 residues. From germline, CDR1 is KGHSH and CDR2 LQKENI. The CDR3 region has the DNA TGTGCCAGCTCACCAAGGACTAGCATGGAGACCCAGTACTTC. Translating it yields CASSPRTSMETQYF.